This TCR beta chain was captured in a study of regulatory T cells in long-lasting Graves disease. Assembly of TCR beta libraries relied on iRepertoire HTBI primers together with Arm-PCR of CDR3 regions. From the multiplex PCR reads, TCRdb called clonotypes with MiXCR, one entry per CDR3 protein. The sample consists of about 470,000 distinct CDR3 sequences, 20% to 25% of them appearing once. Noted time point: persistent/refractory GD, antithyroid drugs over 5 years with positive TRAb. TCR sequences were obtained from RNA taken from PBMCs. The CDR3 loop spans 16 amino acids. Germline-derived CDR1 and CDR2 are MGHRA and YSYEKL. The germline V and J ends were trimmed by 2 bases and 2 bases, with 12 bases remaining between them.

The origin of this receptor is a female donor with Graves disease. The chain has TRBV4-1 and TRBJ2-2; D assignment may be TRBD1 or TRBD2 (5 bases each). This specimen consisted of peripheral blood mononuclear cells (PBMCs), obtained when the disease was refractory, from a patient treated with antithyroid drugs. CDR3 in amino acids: CASSQPGRINTGELFF. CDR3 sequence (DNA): TGCGCCAGCAGCCAACCGGGACGGATAAACACCGGGGAGCTGTTTTTT.